This T cell receptor beta chain is drawn from a study of shared clonotypes between healthy human individuals (TCRdb year 2020). For context, the study as a whole: Two women and a few men aged 18 to 49 years were included in the cohort. For each donor, three plates each were used for CD4 naive and CD4 memory, two plates were used for CD8 naive, and one plate was used for CD8 memory. To increase sequencing depth and limit assay-specific biases, different laboratories used diverse techniques to prepare libraries and sequence TCR repertoires. To estimate repertoire size and how much clonotypes are shared between individuals, the study performed deep sequencing of blood TCR repertoires from a few healthy adults. Per donor, leukapheresis produced somewhere between about 0.9 and 9.5 billion PBMCs.

What the research found in general, with its limitations: Because the study included a small number of donors, the genetic and exposure-history diversity represented was limited. Sampling was limited to blood, and TCR repertoires in tissue likely differ from TCR repertoires in blood. Incomplete sequencing was indicated by rarefaction of sorted-subset datasets, despite the large sequencing depth. Compared with non-shared clonotypes, clonotypes shared by all four sorted-subset donors had higher generation probabilities. Estimated clonotype richness was generally larger for naive than for memory subsets. Pairwise subsampling indicated that sequencing depth was expected to affect the degree of clonotype sharing among donors. Sharing across several donors was observed for about 4.8% of naive CD4, over 3% of naive CD8, 2% to 2.5% of memory CD4, and approximately 0.41% of memory CD8 clonotypes.

TCR CDR3 regions were amplified from genomic DNA by multiplex PCR using the deep immunoSEQ assay. Extracted genomic DNA from each cell subset was spread evenly across all wells of several immunoSEQ 96-well plates, with each plate serving as a replicate. Each replicate PCR for sorted subsets received roughly 0.2 ug genomic DNA, equal to roughly 30,000 T cell genomes. The purified libraries were quantified using a Qubit 3.0 fluorometer, sized with a Bioanalyzer 2100, and then quantified again using the KAPA Library Quantification kit. Every immunoSEQ 96-well plate was sequenced on a separate single-read 150-cycle Illumina NextSeq 550 flow cell. As for the authors' bioinformatics: The immunoSEQ output contained only junctional sequences without quality scores, so filtering could not match that applied to full-length reads. To assign V/J genes and CDR3, sequences were annotated using PyIR, a Python wrapper for IgBLAST v1.9, with IMGT germline references. Reads were filtered out if the reads had weak V/J assignments (E-value above 1e-6), no CDR3, stop codons, out-of-frame junctions, or ambiguous translated residues. A V3J clonotype was defined by an identical inferred V gene, J gene, and CDR3 amino acid sequence. Percentage overlap between repertoires was computed as shared unique clonotypes divided by the size of the smaller repertoire. RTK rarefaction, the Chao1 estimator, and Recon v2.1 estimates of unobserved clonotypes were used to assess repertoire richness. Generation probabilities for all TCRbeta clonotypes obtained by the gDNA method from several donors were computed using OLGA. TCRdb's version of the immuneACCESS table is confined to in-frame rearrangements and falls short of the full clone set. An unresolved V gene accounts for under half of the shortfall where checked; the remainder is of unknown origin. Clone size and V and J calls were adopted from that table, with D and trimming inferred from the DNA. For this sample there are 1 million to 1.3 million clones; about four fifths appear just once. Of the sample, under 0.8% falls within the top ten clones.

The germline V gene yields SGHAT for CDR1 and FQNNGV for CDR2. Counted from cysteine to phenylalanine, this CDR3 has 13 amino acids. Only the CDR3 part of the read is kept: 39 bases, read in frame from the first base. Deletion took 0 bases off V and 7 bases off J, with a span of 10 bases between the germline ends. About this clone: Its target antigen remains unknown. No per-base quality is available; no much larger clone lies one base away.

Donors were healthy HIV-negative adults with no recently reported acute infections or vaccinations. All donors were Caucasian adults living in Nashville, Tennessee, USA. CD4+ T cells were enriched by magnetic negative selection; naive cells were then positively selected on CD45RA, and the negative fraction formed the memory subset. Blood was obtained by leukapheresis, after which PBMCs were separated by Ficoll-Histopaque density gradient centrifugation and cryopreserved in liquid nitrogen vapor phase. Analytical flow cytometry was used to check the purity and quantity of every magnetically sorted T cell population. From each sorted fraction, genomic DNA was isolated and quantified by UV absorbance on a Nanodrop 2000c.

Input material: memory CD4+ T cells from PBMCs. The sample's cell subset or site label, decoded: CD45RA-negative fraction. The chain uses TRBV11-2 and TRBJ2-7; the D gene remains uncertain. This receptor was identified in a man between 18 and 29 years old in good health. Some clones in this sample may be carry-over from other donors' samples. The bases read TGTGCCAGCAGCTTAGACCCGGAGTGGGAGCAGTACTTC. The translation is CASSLDPEWEQYF.